These 21 T cell receptor beta chains share one sample of origin, sequenced in a study of cytomegalovirus exposure and HLA in healthy donors. 60 Vbeta and 13 Jbeta primers were used in PCR. TCRdb keeps only in-frame clones here, not all; method: immunoSEQ multiplex PCR. The sample lists 150,000 to 200,000 clones; over 75% were seen once. Sequences were obtained from PBMCs. The source is a woman aged 25 to 39 in good health and CMV-seronegative.

V gene TRBV27 combines with J gene TRBJ2-2; maybe TRBD1 (6 bases). V was cut by 4 bases and J by 1 base, with 13 bases left in between. CDR3 length: 16 amino acids. In germline, CDR1 is MNHEY, CDR2 SMNVEV (reference sequence). This CDR3 is CASSSWGRGNTGELFF. The CDR3 DNA reads as TGTGCCAGCAGTTCCTGGGGCAGGGGGAACACCGGGGAGCTGTTTTTT.

The rearrangement uses TRBV7-2 and TRBJ1-2, with 7 bases that match TRBD1. The CDR3 runs to 13 residues. Germline V gene data show CDR1 as SGHTA and CDR2 as FQGNSA. J lost 2 bases, V lost 4 bases, and 1 base had no gene match. CDR3 coding DNA: TGTGCCAGCAGCTCACAGGGGAACTATGGCTACACCTTC. This sequence encodes CASSSQGNYGYTF.

V and J are TRBV5-1 and TRBJ2-3, with TRBD1 matching over 8 bases. The CDR3 has 15 residues. The junction had 9 bases not matched to a gene; V was cut back by 4 bases and J by 5 bases. Germline CDR1 SGHRS, CDR2 YFSETQ. For the CDR3, the DNA is TGCGCCAGCAGCCCGACACAGGGGGGTCTAGATACGCAGTATTTT. Its protein product is CASSPTQGGLDTQYF.

The chain couples TRBV7-6 to TRBJ2-5; 8 bases match TRBD1. Germline V lookup: CDR1 SGHVS, CDR2 FNYEAQ. The CDR3 covers 14 residues. The trim removed 4 bases at V and 4 bases at J, leaving 5 bases unmatched. In DNA form, the CDR3 reads TGTGCCAGCAGCTCACAGGGGGATGGAGAGACCCAGTACTTC. As protein: CASSSQGDGETQYF.

The gene calls are TRBV6-5 and TRBJ1-5; tentatively, D is TRBD1 (5 bases). V lost 2 bases and J 1 base, leaving 9 bases between the germline ends. The germline V gene encodes CDR1 MNHEY and CDR2 SVGAGI. The CDR3 has 15 residues. In DNA, the CDR3 is TGTGCCAGCAGTTACGTTGCAGGGAGCAATCAGCCCCAGCATTTT. As protein: CASSYVAGSNQPQHF.

The chain recombines TRBV7-9 with TRBJ1-4; TRBD1 matches 8 bases. There are 16 residues in the CDR3. Germline V CDR1 and CDR2: SEHNR, FQNEAQ (reference sequence). With 0 bases clipped from V and 0 bases from J, the junction kept 0 bases outside the gene matches. In DNA form, the CDR3 reads TGTGCCAGCAGCTTAGCGACAGGGGCAACTAATGAAAAACTGTTTTTT. It encodes CASSLATGATNEKLFF.

This chain links TRBV6-6 with TRBJ2-2; no reliable D call. Between the trimmed V and J ends, which lost 10 bases and 8 bases, there was a span of 20 bases. Germline loops: CDR1 MNHNY, CDR2 SVGAGI (reference sequence). The CDR3 has 14 amino acids. CDR3: CAISSAPRGGELFF. The DNA for the CDR3 is TGTGCCATCTCATCGGCCCCTCGAGGAGGGGAGCTGTTTTTT.

The chain combines TRBV7-8 with TRBJ1-1, with D possibly being TRBD1 (5 bases). V was pared by 5 bases and J by 0 bases, with 16 bases between. The CDR3 contains 16 residues. In germline, CDR1 is SGHVS, CDR2 FQNEAQ. The CDR3 coding sequence is TGTGCCAGCAGCCCCCGAATTAAGACAGTGAACACTGAAGCTTTCTTT. It translates to CASSPRIKTVNTEAFF.

V gene TRBV30 combines with J gene TRBJ2-5; D not certain. The CDR3 is made up of 13 amino acids. Trimming cost V 5 bases and J 1 base, with 11 bases left between them. Germline V gene data show CDR1 as GTSNPN and CDR2 as SVGIG (reference sequence). This CDR3 is CAWGGDRQETQYF. The CDR3 bases are TGTGCCTGGGGTGGAGATCGCCAAGAGACCCAGTACTTC.

V gene TRBV6-1 combines with J gene TRBJ1-1; possibly TRBD1 for D (6 bases). Germline lookup yields CDR1 MNHNS and CDR2 SASEGT. CDR3 length equals 14 residues. The V end lost 6 bases, the J end lost 7 bases, and 18 bases lay between the germline ends. The CDR3 coding sequence is TGTGCCAGCAGGGGGGATCGGGGGGCCTATGAAGCTTTCTTT. Translated, it gives CASRGDRGAYEAFF.

The rearrangement links TRBV5-4 to TRBJ1-3; no definite D call. The CDR3 consists of 13 residues. V lost 2 bases to trimming and J lost 3 bases, with 6 bases between them. Germline V gene data show CDR1 as SGHNT and CDR2 as YYREEE (reference sequence). CDR3 region: CASSFPDGNTIYF. The CDR3 DNA is TGTGCCAGCAGCTTTCCAGATGGAAACACCATATATTTT.

V is TRBV7-8 and J is TRBJ2-1, with 7 bases aligning to TRBD2. The CDR3 runs 18 residues. Trimming at V came to 5 bases and at J to 1 base, leaving 14 bases not matched to a gene. CDR1 SGHVS and CDR2 FQNEAQ come from the germline V gene. CDR3 protein: CASSPSPAQAGSYNEQFF. For the CDR3, the DNA is TGTGCCAGCAGCCCCTCCCCCGCCCAAGCGGGGTCCTACAATGAGCAGTTCTTC.

The rearrangement joins TRBV5-1 to TRBJ1-2; 12 bases line up with TRBD1. Germline V gene data show CDR1 as SGHRS and CDR2 as YFSETQ. The CDR3 is 17 residues long. Trimming at V came to 2 bases and at J to 6 bases, leaving 11 bases not matched to a gene. The CDR3 bases are TGCGCCAGCAGCTTCTTTCGGGGACAGGGGGCGCCGGATGGCTACACCTTC. Translation gives CASSFFRGQGAPDGYTF.

The rearrangement links TRBV28 to TRBJ2-7, with D uncertain. V lost 3 bases and J 8 bases, leaving 14 bases between the germline ends. This CDR3 is 13 amino acids long. Germline values: CDR1 MDHEN, CDR2 SYDVKM. The DNA of the CDR3 is TGTGCCAGCAGTTTGACTGGTTTTAGACAGCAGTACTTC. Protein: CASSLTGFRQQYF.

Only one count was recorded for this clone. This chain joins TRBV15 and TRBJ2-5, with 12 bases identical to TRBD2. Germline loops: CDR1 LNHNV, CDR2 YYDKDF (reference sequence). This CDR3 has 18 residues. With 1 base clipped from V and 7 bases from J, the junction kept 13 bases outside the gene matches. This CDR3 reads CATSRGGTSGSGFGTQYF. In DNA form, the CDR3 reads TGTGCCACCAGCAGAGGAGGGACTAGCGGGTCCGGGTTTGGGACCCAGTACTTC. The variable domain in full, with the rest retrieved from reference TRBV15 and TRBJ2-5, is DAMVIQNPRYQVTQFGKPVTLSCSQTLNHNVMYWYQQKSSQAPKLLFHYYDKDFNNEADTPDNFQSRRPNTSFCFLDIRSPGLGDTAMYLCATSRGGTSGSGFGTQYFGPGTRLLVL.

The chain links TRBV18 to TRBJ1-2, with 8 bases aligning to TRBD1. Germline V gene data show CDR1 as KGHSH and CDR2 as LQKENI. V lost 0 bases and J lost 6; bases outside the gene matches: 12. This CDR3 is built from 17 residues. Written as DNA, the CDR3 is TGTGCCAGCTCACCACCAAGGAGACAGGGGAGAGGCAATGGCTACACCTTC. It is translated as CASSPPRRQGRGNGYTF.

V usage is TRBV5-1 and J usage is TRBJ1-2; the D gene is possibly TRBD1 (6 bases). V was clipped by 2 bases and J by 0 bases, with 8 bases between them. Germline V gene lookup returns CDR1 SGHRS and CDR2 YFSETQ. This CDR3 region has 14 residues. Written as DNA, the CDR3 is TGCGCCAGCAGCTTTAGACAGGCTAACTATGGCTACACCTTC. As protein: CASSFRQANYGYTF.

The J gene is TRBJ1-1, the V gene TRBV28, with a weak D call TRBD1 (6 bases). The CDR3 has 12 amino acids. The V gene lost 9 bases and the J gene lost 1 base, with 9 bases spanning the gap. Per germline, CDR1 MDHEN and CDR2 SYDVKM. The DNA of the CDR3 is TGTGCCAGTGGACAGTGGAACACTGAAGCTTTCTTT. Translated, it gives CASGQWNTEAFF.

V usage is TRBV9 and J usage is TRBJ1-3, with TRBD1 matching over 9 bases. The CDR3 has 16 residues. Germline V gene data show CDR1 as SGDLS and CDR2 as YYNGEE. With 3 bases clipped from V and 1 base from J, the junction kept 5 bases outside the gene matches. CDR3 protein: CASSGRGQGSGNTIYF. The CDR3 bases are TGTGCCAGCAGCGGGCGAGGACAGGGGTCTGGAAACACCATATATTTT.

Written as DNA, the CDR3 is TGTGCCAGTAGTATGGCAGGGCAGGGCTGGGGAGAGACCCAGTACTTC. Translation: CASSMAGQGWGETQYF. This chain uses TRBV19 with TRBJ2-5; possibly TRBD1 for D (5 bases). V was trimmed by 3 bases and J by 4 bases, leaving 18 bases between them. This CDR3 comprises 16 residues. Germline values: CDR1 LNHDA, CDR2 SQIVND (reference sequence). The entire variable domain, with the rest obtained from reference TRBV19 and TRBJ2-5, is as follows: DGGITQSPKYLFRKEGQNVTLSCEQNLNHDAMYWYRQDPGQGLRLIYYSQIVNDFQKGDIAEGYSVSREKKESFPLTVTSAQKNPTAFYLCASSMAGQGWGETQYFGPGTRLLVL.

This clone was counted a few times. The chain recombines TRBV19 with TRBJ1-5, with 7 bases lining up with TRBD1. This CDR3 has 17 residues. Germline V CDR1 and CDR2: LNHDA, SQIVND (reference sequence). Germline trimming cut 4 bases from V and 3 bases from J; bases unmatched to any gene: 12. The CDR3 is CASSTSDRASVNQPQHF. CDR3 nucleotides: TGTGCCAGTAGTACCTCCGACAGGGCGAGTGTCAATCAGCCCCAGCATTTT.